Presented here are 4 T cell receptor beta chains from one specimen sequenced in a study of T cells after somatic rescue of genetic block. Assay: immunoSEQ multiplex PCR; the TCRdb copy retains only in-frame clones and omits some. The sample lists 110,000 or so clones, approximately 90% seen once, with roughly 1.5% in the top ten. The sample was peripheral blood mononuclear cells (PBMCs). The receptors shown here come from a young woman.

This clone was detected only a few times. This sample includes further DNA sequences coding for the same CDR3. The chain couples TRBV7-2 to TRBJ1-5; weak D call: TRBD1 (5 bases). CDR3 length equals 14 residues. The ends were cut back, 5 bases at V and 4 bases at J, with 12 bases in the middle. Germline V CDR1 and CDR2: SGHTA, FQGNSA. The chain's CDR3 is CASSPDSGNQPQHF. As DNA, the CDR3 is TGTGCCAGCAGCCCAGACAGTGGTAATCAGCCCCAGCATTTT.

The chain joins TRBV5-1 to TRBJ2-3; maybe TRBD1 (5 bases). Germline CDR1 and CDR2: SGHRS and YFSETQ. V was cut by 3 bases and J by 5 bases, with 10 bases left in between. This CDR3 contains 13 residues. Here the CDR3 DNA reads TGCGCCAGCAGCTCCGCAGGGATAGATACGCAGTATTTT. Protein: CASSSAGIDTQYF. Complete variable domain (other parts from reference TRBV5-1 and TRBJ2-3): KAGVTQTPRYLIKTRGQQVTLSCSPISGHRSVSWYQQTPGQGLQFLFEYFSETQRNKGNFPGRFSGRQFSNSRSEMNVSTLELGDSALYLCASSSAGIDTQYFGPGTRLTVL.

V is TRBV4-2 and J is TRBJ1-5; D not resolved. The CDR3 runs 15 residues. From germline, CDR1 is LGHNA and CDR2 YNFKEQ. V lost 1 base and J lost 5, with 12 bases in between. The CDR3 reads CASSQGREPDQPQHF. The CDR3 nucleotides read TGTGCCAGCAGCCAAGGGAGGGAACCCGATCAGCCCCAGCATTTT.

This chain links TRBV30 with TRBJ2-3; perhaps D is TRBD1 or TRBD2 (5 bases each). Trimming left V 0 bases short and J 2 bases short, with 12 bases between. Germline V CDR1 and CDR2: GTSNPN, SVGIG (reference sequence). The CDR3 is 15 residues long. The CDR3 nucleotides are TGTGCCTGGAGTGTATTTGGGGGACCCACAGATACGCAGTATTTT. Its translation is CAWSVFGGPTDTQYF.